This T cell receptor (beta chain) was recorded in a study of blood T cell repertoires in COVID-19. The wider study: Sites in the United States, Italy and Spain provided acute and convalescent COVID-19 samples. Sources were T cells, B-cell-depleted T cells, or PBMCs; the material itself was cDNA or gDNA.

The CDR3 spans 14 residues. Germline lookup yields CDR1 MNHEY and CDR2 SVGAGI. The ends lost 5 bases at V and 9 bases at J; junction bases unmatched: 6. In the original processing: Researchers report that nucleated cell counts were estimated from reference gene primer amplification. The assay was immunoSEQ multiplex PCR, and TCRdb's table has in-frame clones only and misses some. From that table come the V and J calls and clone size; the DNA was used to work out D and trimming. The table records fewer than 250,000 clones, roughly 90% of them present only once. The sequence came from a woman in her 70s with acute or convalescent COVID-19. The sequenced sample consisted of peripheral blood. The chain carries TRBV6-5 and TRBJ1-6; TRBD1 aligns across 8 bases. The chain's CDR3 is CASSPGQGISPLHF. The CDR3 bases are TGTGCCAGCAGTCCCGGACAGGGTATTTCACCCCTCCACTTT.